A single sample gave rise to the 20 T cell receptor beta chains below, sequenced in a study of control samples from healthy donors and cancer patients. Clones were read by immunoSEQ multiplex PCR, and TCRdb kept only the in-frame ones, dropping some. The sample holds over 75,000 clones, approximately 82% seen once. Sequenced: blood. The source of these receptors is a man aged 55 to 70 in good health.

The chain employs TRBV9 and TRBJ2-1; the D call may be TRBD1 or TRBD2 (5 bases each). V lost 3 bases, J lost 5 bases, and 12 bases lay in between. This CDR3 is 14 amino acids long. The germline CDR1 and CDR2 sequences are SGDLS and YYNGEE. The CDR3, as DNA: TGTGCCAGCAGCGCCGGGGCCGCGAACAATGAGCAGTTCTTC. It translates to CASSAGAANNEQFF.

This clone was detected only once. The chain couples TRBV5-1 to TRBJ2-3, with D maybe TRBD2 (7 bases). The CDR3 sequence is 16 residues long. Germline V lookup: CDR1 SGHRS, CDR2 YFSETQ. Trimming took 4 bases from V and 2 from J, leaving 17 bases between them. The CDR3: CASSMRAGAATDTQYF. Written as DNA, the CDR3 is TGCGCCAGCAGCATGCGGGCGGGGGCCGCCACAGATACGCAGTATTTT.

This rearrangement joins TRBV10-3 to TRBJ2-1, with 11 positions matching TRBD2. Trimming cost V 0 bases and J 3 bases; bases outside gene matches: 7. The CDR3 is made up of 18 amino acids. Germline-derived CDR1 and CDR2 are ENHRY and SYGVKD. CDR3 in DNA: TGTGCCATCAGTGAGTCGAAACTAGCGGGAGAATACTACAATGAGCAGTTCTTC. Translation: CAISESKLAGEYYNEQFF.

This rearrangement joins TRBV6-6 to TRBJ1-3, with a tentative D call TRBD1 (5 bases). Per germline, CDR1 MNHNY and CDR2 SVGAGI (reference sequence). The CDR3 covers 16 residues. Deletions cut 5 bases from V and 2 bases from J, with 16 bases between. The chain's CDR3 is CASSRGVRGPGNTIYF. The DNA of the CDR3 is TGTGCCAGCAGTCGAGGGGTGCGGGGCCCTGGAAACACCATATATTTT.

The V call is TRBV4-1, the J call TRBJ2-4; maybe TRBD2 (5 bases). CDR3 length equals 16 residues. Germline V CDR1 and CDR2: MGHRA, YSYEKL. Trimming took 1 base from V and 5 from J, leaving 15 bases between them. Written as DNA, the CDR3 is TGCGCCAGCAGCCAAGGCGCGGGTCCCGGGCAAAACATTCAGTACTTC. Protein sequence: CASSQGAGPGQNIQYF.

V and J are TRBV13 and TRBJ1-1, with D unresolved. Trimming stripped 1 base from V and 3 bases from J, with 15 bases between. The germline CDR1 and CDR2 sequences are PRHDT and FYEKMQ (reference sequence). The CDR3 extends over 16 amino acids. CDR3 nucleotides: TGTGCCAGCAGCTTAGTAACGGGCTTCTCACACACTGAAGCTTTCTTT. Its translation is CASSLVTGFSHTEAFF.

This clone has just one count. The rearrangement uses TRBV5-1 and TRBJ2-3; no reliable D call. The germline V gene encodes CDR1 SGHRS and CDR2 YFSETQ. The CDR3 contains 12 residues. V was cut by 1 base and J by 2 bases, with 2 bases left in between. This CDR3 is CASSLPTDTQYF. Here the CDR3 DNA reads TGCGCCAGCAGCTTGCCCACAGATACGCAGTATTTT.

The chain has TRBV19 and TRBJ1-6, with TRBD1 matching over 7 bases. The CDR3 runs 14 residues. The V gene's germline CDR1 is LNHDA and CDR2 SQIVND (reference sequence). The junction had 11 bases not matched to a gene; V was cut back by 9 bases and J by 9 bases. Here the CDR3 reads CASQRADRASPLHF. CDR3 DNA sequence: TGTGCCAGCCAAAGGGCCGACAGGGCTTCACCCCTCCACTTT. The full variable domain, its missing parts supplied by reference TRBV19 and TRBJ1-6, is DGGITQSPKYLFRKEGQNVTLSCEQNLNHDAMYWYRQDPGQGLRLIYYSQIVNDFQKGDIAEGYSVSREKKESFPLTVTSAQKNPTAFYLCASQRADRASPLHFGNGTRLTVT.

This clone was detected only a few times. The chain recombines TRBV28 with TRBJ2-5; a weak D match, TRBD1 (5 bases). The CDR3 totals 13 residues. The V and J ends lost 6 bases and 4 bases respectively, with 12 bases between them. Germline V gene sequence: CDR1 MDHEN, CDR2 SYDVKM. The CDR3 here is CASRAGSRETQYF. The DNA of the CDR3 is TGTGCCAGCAGGGCAGGGTCGCGAGAGACCCAGTACTTC.

The chain links TRBV18 to TRBJ2-7, with a tentative D call TRBD2 (5 bases). The CDR3 spans 18 residues. CDR1 KGHSH and CDR2 LQKENI come from the germline V gene. V was pared by 1 base and J by 2 bases, with 21 bases between. The CDR3 reads CASSPRPGSLVAPYEQYF. The CDR3 DNA follows: TGTGCCAGCTCACCACGCCCCGGTTCACTAGTGGCCCCCTACGAGCAGTACTTC. The full variable domain, in which reference TRBV18 and TRBJ2-7 provide the parts outside the CDR3, is NAGVMQNPRHLVRRRGQEARLRCSPMKGHSHVYWYRQLPEEGLKFMVYLQKENIIDESGMPKERFSAEFPKEGPSILRIQQVVRGDSAAYFCASSPRPGSLVAPYEQYFGPGTRLTVT.

The chain joins TRBV7-2 to TRBJ2-3; the match to TRBD2 covers 9 bases. This CDR3 contains 16 residues. J lost 2 bases, V lost 1 base, and 4 bases had no gene match. Germline CDR1 reads SGHTA; CDR2 reads FQGNSA. CDR3 amino acids: CASSLVPSGTTDTQYF. The CDR3 DNA is TGTGCCAGCAGCTTAGTCCCTAGCGGGACCACAGATACGCAGTATTTT.

The chain recombines TRBV27 with TRBJ2-5; 10 bases are a match to TRBD1. CDR1 and CDR2 (germline): MNHEY, SMNVEV (reference sequence). Germline trimming cut 5 bases from V and 5 bases from J; bases unmatched to any gene: 8. This CDR3 spans 15 amino acids. The DNA for the CDR3 is TGTGCCAGCAGTCGACAGGGGGCGCATCGCGAGACCCAGTACTTC. Amino acids: CASSRQGAHRETQYF.

This rearrangement joins TRBV5-1 to TRBJ1-1; D remains ambiguous. The ends were cut back, 0 bases at V and 4 bases at J, with 13 bases in the middle. Germline V gene data show CDR1 as SGHRS and CDR2 as YFSETQ. CDR3 length: 15 residues. The CDR3 DNA sequence: TGCGCCAGCAGCTTGGTAGGTGGGGTCGGCACTGAAGCTTTCTTT. It encodes CASSLVGGVGTEAFF.

The chain combines TRBV15 with TRBJ2-7; D is undetermined. Germline V gene lookup returns CDR1 LNHNV and CDR2 YYDKDF (reference sequence). Trimming cost V 0 bases and J 2 bases, with 8 bases left between them. The CDR3 runs 14 residues. The CDR3 is CATSRDRGPYEQYF. Here the CDR3 DNA reads TGTGCCACCAGCAGAGATCGTGGGCCCTACGAGCAGTACTTC.

J is TRBJ1-1 and V is TRBV28; 8 bases match TRBD1. Germline values: CDR1 MDHEN, CDR2 SYDVKM. The CDR3 sequence is 13 residues long. The J segment lost 5 bases and the V segment lost 8 bases, leaving 7 bases of the junction unmatched. The CDR3 nucleotides are TGTGCCAGCTGGGGACAGGTAGAAACTGAAGCTTTCTTT. This sequence encodes CASWGQVETEAFF. Using reference TRBV28 and TRBJ1-1 for the parts outside the CDR3, the full variable domain is DVKVTQSSRYLVKRTGEKVFLECVQDMDHENMFWYRQDPGLGLRLIYFSYDVKMKEKGDIPEGYSVSREKKERFSLILESASTNQTSMYLCASWGQVETEAFFGQGTRLTVV.

The chain has TRBV5-1 and TRBJ1-4, with D possibly TRBD1 on 6 matching bases. The V end was cut by 3 bases, the J end by 6 bases, with 15 bases between. The CDR3 is made up of 15 amino acids. Germline V gene sequence: CDR1 SGHRS, CDR2 YFSETQ. The CDR3 DNA reads TGCGCCAGCAGCTCATTCGGGACACAGGATGAAAAACTGTTTTTT. Its translation is CASSSFGTQDEKLFF.

This chain uses TRBV7-9 with TRBJ2-1; TRBD2 matches 15 bases. CDR1 is SEHNR and CDR2 is FQNEAQ in the germline V gene (reference sequence). V was clipped by 5 bases and J by 4 bases; unmatched bases: 9. The CDR3 extends over 18 amino acids. CDR3 amino acids: CASSLSGLAGGAYNEQFF. CDR3 DNA sequence: TGTGCCAGCAGCCTATCGGGACTAGCGGGGGGCGCATACAATGAGCAGTTCTTC.

This clone appeared a few times. The V and J genes are TRBV19 and TRBJ2-1, with TRBD2 matching over 11 bases. This CDR3 has 15 amino acids. The V segment lost 4 bases and the J segment 4 bases; nucleotides outside the gene matches: 3. CDR1 and CDR2 (germline): LNHDA, SQIVND (reference sequence). The CDR3 nucleotides read TGTGCCAGTAGTACCGGGACTAGCGGATACAATGAGCAGTTCTTC. Amino acid sequence: CASSTGTSGYNEQFF.

DNA for the CDR3: TGTGCCAGCAGCTTGGTAGGGTTGAGCTCCTACGAGCAGTACTTC. It codes for CASSLVGLSSYEQYF. The chain has TRBV5-5 and TRBJ2-7; no clear D. CDR3 length equals 15 residues. The germline CDR1 and CDR2 sequences are SGHKS and YYEKEE (reference sequence). V lost 0 bases and J lost 0, with 10 bases in between.

The chain has TRBV6-5 and TRBJ1-2; 8 bases fit TRBD1. V was pared by 6 bases and J by 0 bases, with 3 bases of the junction left unmatched. This CDR3 comprises 14 residues. Per germline, CDR1 MNHEY and CDR2 SVGAGI. Here the CDR3 DNA reads TGTGCCAGCAGACAGGGGGACTCTAACTATGGCTACACCTTC. Translation: CASRQGDSNYGYTF.